This TCR beta chain was documented in a study of cytomegalovirus exposure and HLA in healthy donors. Turning to the study itself: Earlier sequencing of about 179 million T cells yielded 90 million to 140 million unique TCR beta sequences.

The study, taken as a whole, reports: The authors judged a highly shared variant cluster likely a sequencing artifact.

This PCR relied on a set of 60 Vbeta primers and 13 Jbeta primers. Produced via immunoSEQ multiplex PCR; TCRdb's table is partial and in-frame only. The sample carries about 160,000 clones, around 68% recorded once. This clone showed up just once. The antigen is undetermined. Compared with germline, one end of the junction differs, possibly owing to a read error. From germline, CDR1 is SEHNR and CDR2 FQNEAQ (reference sequence). CDR3 size: 12 residues. The chain recombines TRBV7-9 with TRBJ1-5, with D unresolved. The sample consisted of PBMCs. The receptor was isolated from a man in his fifties in good health and CMV-seronegative. The chain's CDR3 is CASSFSDQPQHF. The CDR3 region has the DNA TGTGCCAGCAGCTTTAGCGATCAGCCCCAGCATTTT.